A single sample is the source of the 13 T cell receptor beta chains below, sequenced in a study of T cells after yellow fever vaccination. MiXCR, applied by TCRdb to the 5' RACE reads, yields one record per CDR3 protein. This table has roughly 250,000 distinct CDR3 sequences, around 13% appearing once. The specimen comprised CD4+ T cells sorted from PBMCs, sampled 45 days after the yellow fever booster vaccination. The receptors originated from a young man who received the YFV17D yellow fever vaccine.

The rearrangement joins TRBV10-3 to TRBJ2-3; 12 bases map to TRBD2. The V gene end was trimmed by 4 bases and the J gene end by 4 bases; junction bases not matched to a gene: 15. Germline V gene data show CDR1 as ENHRY and CDR2 as SYGVKD. The CDR3 has 19 residues. The CDR3 loop reads CAISGPWTSGTGGADTQYF. In DNA, the CDR3 is TGTGCCATCAGTGGGCCCTGGACTAGCGGGACCGGCGGGGCAGATACGCAGTATTTT.

On this clonotype: Its ends do not fully match the called genes, so a read error is possible. J is TRBJ2-1 and V is TRBV5-1; 7 nucleotides align to TRBD2. This CDR3 has 15 amino acids. From germline, CDR1 is SGHRS and CDR2 YFSETQ. The CDR3 loop reads CASTPSGSSSNEQFF. The CDR3 DNA reads as TGCGCCAGCACTCCTAGCGGTTCCTCCTCCAATGAGCAGTTCTTC.

This clonotype was counted only a few times. This chain uses TRBV3-1 with TRBJ2-4; unclear D gene. This CDR3 region has 15 residues. Per germline, CDR1 LGHDT and CDR2 YNNKEL (reference sequence). The V end lost 0 bases, the J end lost 0 bases, and 6 bases lay between the germline ends. This CDR3 is CASSQESVAKNIQYF. CDR3 DNA sequence: TGTGCCAGCAGCCAAGAATCGGTAGCCAAAAACATTCAGTACTTC.

Only one count was recorded for this clonotype. The V call is TRBV19, the J call TRBJ2-6; D is undetermined. Trimming removed 5 bases at V and 2 bases at J, with 4 bases between. The CDR3 totals 13 residues. Per germline, CDR1 LNHDA and CDR2 SQIVND (reference sequence). The DNA of the CDR3 is TGTGCCAGTAGTCAACCTGGGGCCAACGTCCTGACTTTC. Translated: CASSQPGANVLTF.

The V gene is TRBV29-1, the J gene TRBJ2-5; 7 bases are shared with TRBD2. Germline CDR1 reads SQVTM; CDR2 reads ANQGSEA. V dropped 4 bases and J dropped 5; count of bases not matched to a gene: 7. There are 13 residues in the CDR3. The CDR3 spells CSVGTGGRETQYF. As DNA, the CDR3 is TGCAGCGTTGGAACGGGAGGCAGGGAGACCCAGTACTTC.

On this clonotype: This may be a read error: a much more frequent sequence differs by one nucleotide. The chain has TRBV5-4 and TRBJ2-1; D is unclear. Germline CDR1 and CDR2: SGHNT and YYREEE (reference sequence). The CDR3 has 16 amino acids. The CDR3 protein is CASSYQTPAPLNSQLF. The CDR3 DNA follows: TGTGCCAGCAGCTACCAGACCCCCGCACCGCTTAACTCCCAGCTCTTC.

This clonotype was counted a few times. J is TRBJ1-5 and V is TRBV21-1. TRBV21-1 is a recognized pseudogene. CDR3 length: 12 amino acids. DNA for the CDR3: TGTGCCAGCAGCAACCAAAATCAGCCCCAGCATTTT. Protein sequence: CASSNQNQPQHF.

This clonotype was seen more than once but under ten times. The genes are TRBV6-5 and TRBJ1-1; D is ambiguous. This CDR3 spans 15 amino acids. Looked up from germline, CDR1 is MNHEY and CDR2 is SVGAGI. V was trimmed by 4 bases and J by 4 bases, leaving 16 bases between them. The CDR3 nucleotides read TGTGCCAGCAGTTTGGCTTGGGCGGGAGGCACTGAAGCTTTCTTT. Its translation: CASSLAWAGGTEAFF.

The V and J genes are TRBV27 and TRBJ2-6; D not certain. Trimming pared 6 bases from V and 6 bases from J, leaving 6 bases between. CDR1 MNHEY and CDR2 SMNVEV come from the germline V gene (reference sequence). CDR3 length equals 12 residues. CDR3 sequence (DNA): TGTGCCAGCAGGAGTGAGGCCAACGTCCTGACTTTC. Translating it yields CASRSEANVLTF.

The V and J genes are TRBV7-9 and TRBJ2-7, with TRBD2 matching 15 bases. CDR1 and CDR2 from the germline V gene are SEHNR and FQNEAQ (reference sequence). This CDR3 comprises 16 residues. The V and J ends lost 4 bases and 4 bases, in that order; junction bases with no gene match: 5. The CDR3 DNA reads as TGTGCCAGCAGCTCCCCCGGGACTAGCGGGAGGTACGAGCAGTACTTC. Translated, it gives CASSSPGTSGRYEQYF.

The sample holds a few counts of this clonotype. The chain is built from TRBV7-9 and TRBJ1-2; D not certain. CDR1 SEHNR and CDR2 FQNEAQ come from the germline V gene (reference sequence). This CDR3 spans 14 amino acids. Between the trimmed V and J ends, which lost 7 bases and 0 bases, there was a span of 12 bases. The CDR3 DNA follows: TGTGCCAGCACCCCTAGGAGCCCTAACTATGGCTACACCTTC. Translation: CASTPRSPNYGYTF.

This clonotype was detected only a few times. The rearrangement links TRBV6-1 to TRBJ2-1; D tentatively reads TRBD1 or TRBD2 (5 bases each). Germline CDR1 and CDR2: MNHNS and SASEGT. This CDR3 comprises 15 residues. With 6 bases removed from V and 4 bases from J, the gap between germline ends came to 16 bases. CDR3 in amino acids: CASRDSPGVYNEQFF. CDR3 sequence (DNA): TGTGCCAGCAGAGACAGCCCCGGGGTTTACAATGAGCAGTTCTTC.

The gene calls are TRBV6-2 or TRBV6-3 and TRBJ2-3, with 7 positions matching TRBD2. V was clipped by 4 bases and J by 9 bases; unmatched bases: 16. The CDR3 loop spans 16 amino acids. Per the germline V gene, CDR1 is MNHEY and CDR2 is SVGEGT. The CDR3 DNA reads TGTGCCAGCAGTTTCGCGGGAGTTGGGGTAGACAAGACGCAGTATTTT. It codes for CASSFAGVGVDKTQYF.